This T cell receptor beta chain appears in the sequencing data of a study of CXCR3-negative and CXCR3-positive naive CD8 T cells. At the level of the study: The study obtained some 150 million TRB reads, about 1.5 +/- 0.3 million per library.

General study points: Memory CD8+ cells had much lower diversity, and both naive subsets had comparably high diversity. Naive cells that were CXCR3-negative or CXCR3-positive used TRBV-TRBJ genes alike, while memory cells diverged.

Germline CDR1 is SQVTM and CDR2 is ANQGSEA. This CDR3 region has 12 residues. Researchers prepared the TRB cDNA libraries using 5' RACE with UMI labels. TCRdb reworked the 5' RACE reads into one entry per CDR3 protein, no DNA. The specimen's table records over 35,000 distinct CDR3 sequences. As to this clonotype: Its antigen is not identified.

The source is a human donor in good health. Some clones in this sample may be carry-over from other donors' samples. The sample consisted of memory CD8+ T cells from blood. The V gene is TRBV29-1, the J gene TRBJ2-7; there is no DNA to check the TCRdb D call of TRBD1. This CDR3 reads CSVGADFYEQYF.